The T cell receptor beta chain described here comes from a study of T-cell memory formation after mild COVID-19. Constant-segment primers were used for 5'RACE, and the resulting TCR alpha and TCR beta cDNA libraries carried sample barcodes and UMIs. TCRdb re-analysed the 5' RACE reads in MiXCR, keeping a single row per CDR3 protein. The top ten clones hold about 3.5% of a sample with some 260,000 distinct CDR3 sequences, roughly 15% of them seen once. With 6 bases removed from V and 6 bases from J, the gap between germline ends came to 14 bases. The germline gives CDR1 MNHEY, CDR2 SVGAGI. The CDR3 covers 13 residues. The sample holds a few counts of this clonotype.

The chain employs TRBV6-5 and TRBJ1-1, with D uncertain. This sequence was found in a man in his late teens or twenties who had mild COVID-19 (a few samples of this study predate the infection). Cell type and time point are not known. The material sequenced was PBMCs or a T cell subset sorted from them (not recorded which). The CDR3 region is CASRPPFIAEAFF. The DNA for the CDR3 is TGTGCCAGCAGGCCGCCCTTTATCGCTGAAGCTTTCTTT.